One sample yielded the 21 T cell receptor beta chains listed below, sequenced in a study of blood T cell repertoires in COVID-19. Some clones are missing from TCRdb's copy, which holds only in-frame ones; the method was immunoSEQ multiplex PCR. The data contain around 60,000 clones, about 87% of them singletons. The sample was peripheral blood. Receptors originate from a human donor with active COVID-19. The donor label of this sample is uncertain.

This chain uses TRBV18 with TRBJ2-5; the D gene is possibly TRBD1 (5 bases). CDR1 KGHSH and CDR2 LQKENI come from the germline V gene. V dropped 3 bases and J dropped 2 bases, with 19 bases sitting between them. This CDR3 has 17 residues. CDR3 DNA sequence: TGTGCCAGCTCACCTCTAAGGACAACACAAATACAAGAGACCCAGTACTTC. Protein product: CASSPLRTTQIQETQYF.

The chain employs TRBV21-1 and TRBJ1-5; the D call of TRBD1 is as the table states it, not checked on the DNA. TRBV21-1 is a pseudogene. This CDR3 has 14 residues. CDR3: CASSPRQGAQPQHF. The CDR3 DNA follows: TGTGCCAGCAGCCCCCGACAGGGGGCTCAGCCCCAGCATTTT.

The chain combines TRBV27 with TRBJ1-5; D ambiguous. Germline V gene data show CDR1 as MNHEY and CDR2 as SMNVEV (reference sequence). Deletions cut 3 bases from V and 2 bases from J, with 8 bases between. The CDR3 sequence is 14 residues long. The CDR3 DNA follows: TGTGCCAGCAGTTTGTCCGGTGGCAATCAGCCCCAGCATTTT. It specifies CASSLSGGNQPQHF.

The rearrangement joins TRBV27 to TRBJ1-2; possible D gene TRBD1, 6 bases. Trimming took 5 bases from V and 10 from J, leaving 20 bases between them. Germline V CDR1 and CDR2: MNHEY, SMNVEV (reference sequence). The CDR3 has 14 residues. The CDR3, as DNA: TGTGCCAGCAGTACATCCGGGACACTCCAAGCCTACACCTTC. Protein: CASSTSGTLQAYTF.

The rearrangement joins TRBV20-1 to TRBJ2-4; 8 positions agree with TRBD2. Germline CDR1 and CDR2: DFQATT and SNEGSKA (reference sequence). There are 11 residues in the CDR3. Unmatched junction bases numbered 5, after V lost 7 bases and J lost 9 bases. CDR3 nucleotides: TGCAGTGTAGGGAGCGGGAGCATTCAGTACTTC. Translation: CSVGSGSIQYF.

V and J are TRBV5-1 and TRBJ2-2; 7 nucleotides agree with TRBD2. There are 16 residues in the CDR3. V lost 3 bases, J lost 3 bases, and 8 bases stayed unmatched. CDR1 SGHRS and CDR2 YFSETQ come from the germline V gene. This chain's CDR3 is CASSSRQGGHTGELFF. The CDR3 DNA is TGCGCCAGCAGCTCCAGGCAGGGAGGGCACACCGGGGAGCTGTTTTTT.

The rearrangement links TRBV4-3 to TRBJ2-2, with TRBD1 as a possible D gene (5 bases). CDR3 size: 16 residues. Germline V gene data show CDR1 as LGHNA and CDR2 as YSLEER. V dropped 0 bases and J dropped 2 bases, with 10 bases sitting between them. The CDR3 nucleotides read TGCGCCAGCAGCCAAGAATCAGGGCACAACACCGGGGAGCTGTTTTTT. It yields the protein CASSQESGHNTGELFF.

The DNA of the CDR3 is TGTGCCAGCAGCTTATTAGTCTCTAGCGGGGGGGCCGTCGGGGAGCTGTTTTTT. Residues: CASSLLVSSGGAVGELFF. The chain has TRBV7-8 and TRBJ2-2; TRBD2 aligns across 12 bases. Germline lookup yields CDR1 SGHVS and CDR2 FQNEAQ. The CDR3 extends over 18 amino acids. V gave up 2 bases and J gave up 7 bases; unmatched junction bases: 11.

This rearrangement joins TRBV24-1 to TRBJ2-1; 7 bases agree with TRBD2. Germline V gene sequence: CDR1 KGHDR, CDR2 SFDVKD. The CDR3 consists of 15 residues. V shed 3 bases, J shed 1 base, and the junction held 2 bases outside the gene matches. The CDR3 coding sequence is TGTGCCACCAGTGATCTAGCGGAGTCCTACAATGAGCAGTTCTTC. Its translation is CATSDLAESYNEQFF.

Relative to its sample, this clone is medium-sized. The chain combines TRBV7-9 with TRBJ1-2, with D maybe TRBD1 (6 bases). With 4 bases removed from V and 7 bases from J, the gap between germline ends came to 10 bases. Germline loops: CDR1 SEHNR, CDR2 FQNEAQ (reference sequence). This CDR3 has 12 residues. CDR3 DNA: TGTGCCAGCAGCTCATCAGGGGCTGGCTACACCTTC. Its protein product is CASSSSGAGYTF.

The chain employs TRBV9 and TRBJ2-3, with a tentative D call TRBD2 (6 bases). The CDR3 consists of 14 residues. Trimming left V 3 bases short and J 3 bases short, with 11 bases between. CDR1 is SGDLS and CDR2 is YYNGEE in the germline V gene. The DNA for the CDR3 is TGTGCCAGCAGCGCTACGCTAGCGACAGATACGCAGTATTTT. It is translated as CASSATLATDTQYF.

The chain employs TRBV9 and TRBJ2-7, with TRBD2 matching 13 bases. The CDR3 is made up of 14 amino acids. Germline CDR1 reads SGDLS; CDR2 reads YYNGEE. Trimming removed 2 bases from V and 7 bases from J; junction bases left unmatched: 3. CDR3 DNA sequence: TGTGCCAGCAGCGTGACTAGCGGGGGGAAGGAGCAGTACTTC. Its translation is CASSVTSGGKEQYF. The full variable domain, rest sourced from reference TRBV9 and TRBJ2-7, is DSGVTQTPKHLITATGQRVTLRCSPRSGDLSVYWYQQSLDQGLQFLIQYYNGEERAKGNILERFSAQQFPDLHSELNLSSLELGDSALYFCASSVTSGGKEQYFGPGTRLTVT.

Here the CDR3 reads CASRETSDYNEQFF. CDR3 bases: TGCGCCAGCAGGGAGACTAGCGACTACAATGAGCAGTTCTTC. This chain uses TRBV5-1 with TRBJ2-1; 8 positions agree with TRBD2. V was pared by 5 bases and J by 3 bases, with 4 bases of the junction left unmatched. Germline-derived CDR1 and CDR2 are SGHRS and YFSETQ. The CDR3 spans 14 residues.

This clone appeared a single time. CDR3 sequence (DNA): TGTGCCAGCAGTTACTCGGCGGGGGGAGGAAATGAGCAGTTCTTC. It yields the protein CASSYSAGGGNEQFF. V gene TRBV6-5 combines with J gene TRBJ2-1; TRBD2 agrees at 8 bases. This CDR3 is 15 amino acids long. Germline CDR1 reads MNHEY; CDR2 reads SVGAGI. J was trimmed by 7 bases and V by 0 bases; bases with no gene match: 5.

V gene TRBV7-9 combines with J gene TRBJ2-3; TRBD2 might be the D (6 bases). Between the trimmed V and J ends, which lost 5 bases and 1 base, there was a span of 16 bases. The germline CDR1 and CDR2 sequences are SEHNR and FQNEAQ (reference sequence). This CDR3 has 16 amino acids. CDR3 DNA sequence: TGTGCCAGCAGCCCTCAAGGGACGGGAGGCACAGATACGCAGTATTTT. Amino acids: CASSPQGTGGTDTQYF.

The chain joins TRBV9 to TRBJ2-5, with 13 bases that match TRBD2. J lost 10 bases, V lost 4 bases, and 10 bases had no gene match. CDR1 is SGDLS, CDR2 YYNGEE, per germline. The CDR3 has 15 residues. For the CDR3, the DNA is TGTGCCAGCAGCACTAGCGGGAGGGCCCCGGAGTTCCAGTACTTC. Translation gives CASSTSGRAPEFQYF. Looking up the rest from reference TRBV9 and TRBJ2-5 gives the full variable domain: DSGVTQTPKHLITATGQRVTLRCSPRSGDLSVYWYQQSLDQGLQFLIQYYNGEERAKGNILERFSAQQFPDLHSELNLSSLELGDSALYFCASSTSGRAPEFQYFGPGTRLLVL.

V is TRBV28 and J is TRBJ2-3; TRBD2 matches 10 bases. J gave up 4 bases and V 3 bases, and 4 bases lay outside the gene matches. The CDR3 length is 15 residues. From germline, CDR1 is MDHEN and CDR2 SYDVKM. CDR3 sequence reads: CASSFLAGVADTQYF. CDR3 in DNA: TGTGCCAGCAGTTTCCTAGCGGGAGTCGCAGATACGCAGTATTTT.

The CDR3: CASFHFREETYNEQFF. The CDR3 region has the DNA TGTGCCAGCTTTCATTTCCGGGAGGAAACCTACAATGAGCAGTTCTTC. This chain joins TRBV7-8 and TRBJ2-1, with 7 bases that match TRBD2. This CDR3 spans 16 amino acids. Germline loops: CDR1 SGHVS, CDR2 FQNEAQ. With V trimmed by 8 bases and J by 2 bases, 12 bases remained unmatched. Supplemented by reference TRBV7-8 and TRBJ2-1, the full variable domain reads GAGVSQSPRYKVAKRGQDVALRCDPISGHVSLFWYQQALGQGPEFLTYFQNEAQLDKSGLPSDRFFAERPEGSVSTLKIQRTQQEDSAVYLCASFHFREETYNEQFFGPGTRLTVL.

This rearrangement joins TRBV9 to TRBJ2-2, with D hard to call. There are 15 residues in the CDR3. Trimming removed 0 bases from V and 3 bases from J, with 9 bases in between. The germline gives CDR1 SGDLS, CDR2 YYNGEE. The CDR3, as DNA: TGTGCCAGCAGCGTAGAGGCACAGCACACCGGGGAGCTGTTTTTT. Protein sequence: CASSVEAQHTGELFF.

This sequence joins TRBV7-9 and TRBJ1-2; TRBD1 aligns across 9 bases. Trimming cost V 1 base and J 5 bases; bases outside gene matches: 5. The CDR3 covers 15 residues. The germline V gene encodes CDR1 SEHNR and CDR2 FQNEAQ (reference sequence). CDR3 protein: CASSLGTGVNYGYTF. The CDR3 DNA reads as TGTGCCAGCAGCTTAGGGACAGGGGTGAATTATGGCTACACCTTC.

The rearrangement joins TRBV3-1 (or the pseudogene TRBV3-2) to TRBJ2-3, with 8 bases fitting TRBD2. With V trimmed by 1 base and J by 0 bases, 9 bases remained unmatched. The CDR3 is made up of 18 amino acids. Germline V gene sequence: CDR1 LGHDT, CDR2 YNNKEL (reference sequence). This chain's CDR3 is CASSQGLPSGRSTDTQYF. CDR3 DNA: TGTGCCAGCAGCCAAGGCCTCCCTAGCGGGCGTAGCACAGATACGCAGTATTTT.